This is a list of T cell receptor beta chains from one sample in a study of intratumoral heterogeneity in liver cancer. Data came from immunoSEQ multiplex PCR; TCRdb stores just in-frame clones and leaves some out. The sample records about 6,200 clones, approximately 70% being singletons. Sequencing used tumor tissue, obtained before any cancer treatment. These receptors came from a woman aged 70-85 years with hepatocellular carcinoma. Both conserved end residues are part of each CDR3. The D gene is left open where the match is weak. Some rows mark clone size as missing; the rest say once, few, many or name a class of expanded clone.

D gene: .; clone size: .; V gene: TRBV5-1; J gene: TRBJ1-1; CDR3 DNA: TGCGCCAGCAGCTTGATGGCGGGGATGGTGAACACTGAAGCTTTCTTT; CDR3 protein: CASSLMAGMVNTEAFF
D gene: .; clone size: few; V gene: TRBV19; J gene: TRBJ2-6; CDR3 DNA: TGTGCCAGTAGTATAAAAGCAACTGGGGCCAACGTCCTGACTTTC; CDR3 protein: CASSIKATGANVLTF
D gene: .; clone size: once; V gene: TRBV28; J gene: TRBJ2-7; CDR3 DNA: TGTGCCAGCAGTTCAACGGGACAATCTTACGAGCAGTACTTC; CDR3 protein: CASSSTGQSYEQYF
D gene: TRBD2; clone size: .; V gene: TRBV24-1; J gene: TRBJ2-1; CDR3 DNA: TGTGCCACCAGTGACCAGGGGACTAGCGGGAGAAATGAGCAGTTCTTC; CDR3 protein: CATSDQGTSGRNEQFF
D gene: TRBD2; clone size: .; V gene: TRBV19; J gene: TRBJ2-1; CDR3 DNA: TGTGCCAGTAGTATAGGCGTAGCGGGAGGGAGCTCCTACAATGAGCAGTTCTTC; CDR3 protein: CASSIGVAGGSSYNEQFF
D gene: .; clone size: .; V gene: TRBV19; J gene: TRBJ2-7; CDR3 DNA: TGTGCCAGTAGTATATCTCCAGGCGACGAGCAGTACTTC; CDR3 protein: CASSISPGDEQYF
D gene: .; clone size: once; V gene: TRBV28; J gene: TRBJ2-3; CDR3 DNA: TGTGCCAGCAGTTTGGTCGGGAGAGCAGATACGCAGTATTTT; CDR3 protein: CASSLVGRADTQYF
D gene: .; clone size: .; V gene: TRBV6-6; J gene: TRBJ2-7; CDR3 DNA: TGTGCCAGCAGCTCCACTCTTGTTCACGAGCAGTACTTC; CDR3 protein: CASSSTLVHEQYF
D gene: .; clone size: once; V gene: TRBV7-2; J gene: TRBJ2-1; CDR3 DNA: TGTGCCAGCAGCTTAGCAGGGTCGTTTGGTGAGCAGTTCTTC; CDR3 protein: CASSLAGSFGEQFF
D gene: .; clone size: .; V gene: TRBV7-3; J gene: TRBJ2-3; CDR3 DNA: TGTGCCAGCAGCTTAACGTGGGCCGATACGCAGTATTTT; CDR3 protein: CASSLTWADTQYF
D gene: .; clone size: .; V gene: TRBV2; J gene: TRBJ1-5; CDR3 DNA: TGTGCCAGCGGCGAGGACTTAAATCAGCCCCAGCATTTT; CDR3 protein: CASGEDLNQPQHF
D gene: TRBD1; clone size: .; V gene: TRBV28; J gene: TRBJ1-3; CDR3 DNA: TGTGCCAGCAGAGGATTTTTTCTGGGACAGGGGGACGGAAACACCATATATTTT; CDR3 protein: CASRGFFLGQGDGNTIYF
D gene: .; clone size: .; V gene: TRBV27; J gene: TRBJ2-7; CDR3 DNA: TGTGCCAGCAGGGGATCCGGGACCGTACAAGTCGAGCAGTACTTC; CDR3 protein: CASRGSGTVQVEQYF
D gene: .; clone size: .; V gene: TRBV15; J gene: TRBJ2-1; CDR3 DNA: TGTGCCACCAGCAGAGATGTGACGGGGTACAATGAGCAGTTCTTC; CDR3 protein: CATSRDVTGYNEQFF
D gene: .; clone size: .; V gene: TRBV6-1; J gene: TRBJ1-6; CDR3 DNA: TGTGCCAGCAGTTCCCACTTACTCCACCTCCACTTT; CDR3 protein: CASSSHLLHLHF
D gene: .; clone size: .; V gene: TRBV7-8; J gene: TRBJ2-7; CDR3 DNA: TGTGCCAGCAGCCTGACGGGCTGGGAGCAGTACTTC; CDR3 protein: CASSLTGWEQYF
D gene: .; clone size: .; V gene: TRBV5-6; J gene: TRBJ2-4; CDR3 DNA: TGTGCCAGCAGCTCCGCCCGTGAGACAGCGAAAAACATTCAGTACTTC; CDR3 protein: CASSSARETAKNIQYF
D gene: .; clone size: .; V gene: TRBV5-8; J gene: TRBJ1-2; CDR3 DNA: TGTGCCAGCACTCTGGACAGACTCTATGGCTACACCTTC; CDR3 protein: CASTLDRLYGYTF
D gene: .; clone size: .; V gene: TRBV3-1/TRBV3-2; J gene: TRBJ1-5; CDR3 DNA: TGTGCCAGCAGCCAAGACCTAAATCAGCCCCAGCATTTT; CDR3 protein: CASSQDLNQPQHF
D gene: TRBD2; clone size: .; V gene: TRBV28; J gene: TRBJ2-7; CDR3 DNA: TGTGCCAGCAGTTTAGTCGGACTAGCGGGGGCCTACGAGCAGTACTTC; CDR3 protein: CASSLVGLAGAYEQYF
D gene: TRBD2; clone size: .; V gene: TRBV5-4; J gene: TRBJ2-3; CDR3 DNA: TGTGCCAGCAGCCGAGCGGGAGGGATCACAGATACGCAGTATTTT; CDR3 protein: CASSRAGGITDTQYF
D gene: TRBD2; clone size: .; V gene: TRBV28; J gene: TRBJ2-2; CDR3 DNA: TGTGCCAGCAGCATTAGCGGGGCGAACACCGGGGAGCTGTTTTTT; CDR3 protein: CASSISGANTGELFF
D gene: .; clone size: few; V gene: TRBV19; J gene: TRBJ2-4; CDR3 DNA: TGTGCCAGTACCTTGACAGGAGCGGACATTCAGTACTTC; CDR3 protein: CASTLTGADIQYF
D gene: TRBD2; clone size: medium-sized; V gene: TRBV6-5; J gene: TRBJ2-1; CDR3 DNA: TGTGCCAGCAGTTACACCGGGACTAGCAGCGATGAGCAGTTCTTC; CDR3 protein: CASSYTGTSSDEQFF